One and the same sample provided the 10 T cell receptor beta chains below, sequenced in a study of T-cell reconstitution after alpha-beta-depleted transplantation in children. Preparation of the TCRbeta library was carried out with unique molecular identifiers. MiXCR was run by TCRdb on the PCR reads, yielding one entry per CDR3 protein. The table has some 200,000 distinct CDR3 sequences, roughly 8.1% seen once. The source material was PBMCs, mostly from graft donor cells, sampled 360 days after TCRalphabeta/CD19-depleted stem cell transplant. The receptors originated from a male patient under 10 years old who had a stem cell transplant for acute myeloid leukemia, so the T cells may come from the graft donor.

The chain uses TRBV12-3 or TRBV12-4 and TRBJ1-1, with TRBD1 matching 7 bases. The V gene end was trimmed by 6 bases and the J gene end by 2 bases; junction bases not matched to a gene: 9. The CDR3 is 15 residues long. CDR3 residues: CASSRQGTGNTEAFF. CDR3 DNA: TGTGCCAGCAGCCGACAGGGTACGGGCAACACTGAAGCTTTCTTT.

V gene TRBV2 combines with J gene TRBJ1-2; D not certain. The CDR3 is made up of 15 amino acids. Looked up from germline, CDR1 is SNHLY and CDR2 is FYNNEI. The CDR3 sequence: CTFCPRLKKEGGYTF. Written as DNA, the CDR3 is TGTACCTTCTGCCCGCGGCTAAAGAAAGAGGGTGGCTACACCTTC.

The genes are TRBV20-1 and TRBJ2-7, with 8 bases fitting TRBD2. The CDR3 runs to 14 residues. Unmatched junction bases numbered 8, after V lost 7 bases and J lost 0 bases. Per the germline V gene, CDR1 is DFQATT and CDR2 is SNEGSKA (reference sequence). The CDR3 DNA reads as TGCAGTGTCCTCAGCGGGAGTATCTCCTACGAGCAGTACTTC. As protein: CSVLSGSISYEQYF.

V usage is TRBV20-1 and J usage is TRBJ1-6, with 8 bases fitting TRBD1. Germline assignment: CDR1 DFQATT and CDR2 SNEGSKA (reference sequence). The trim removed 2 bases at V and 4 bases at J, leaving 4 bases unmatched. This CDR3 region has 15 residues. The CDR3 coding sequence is TGCAGTGCTAGATTAACAGGGGGTTATAATTCACCCCTCCACTTT. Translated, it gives CSARLTGGYNSPLHF.

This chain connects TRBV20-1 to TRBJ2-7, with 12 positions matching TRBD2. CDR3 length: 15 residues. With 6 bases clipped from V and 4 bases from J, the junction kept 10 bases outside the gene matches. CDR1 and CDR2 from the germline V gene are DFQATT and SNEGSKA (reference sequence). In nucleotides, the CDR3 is TGCAGTGCCGAGACCCTAGCGGGAGGGCCGTACGAGCAGTACTTC. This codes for CSAETLAGGPYEQYF.

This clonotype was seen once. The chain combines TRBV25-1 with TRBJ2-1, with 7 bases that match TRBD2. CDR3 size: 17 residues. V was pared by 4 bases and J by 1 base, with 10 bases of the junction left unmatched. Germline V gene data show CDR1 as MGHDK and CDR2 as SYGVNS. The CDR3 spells CASSGVAAGDSYNEQFF. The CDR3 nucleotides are TGTGCCAGCAGTGGCGTCGCGGCGGGAGATTCCTACAATGAGCAGTTCTTC.

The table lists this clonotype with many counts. In DNA form, the CDR3 reads TGTGCCAGCAGCCAACCCGCGGGCAGGAAGAACACCGGGGAGCTGTTTTTT. Protein product: CASSQPAGRKNTGELFF. This chain links TRBV3-1 with TRBJ2-2; D may be TRBD2 (5 bases). The CDR3 length is 17 residues. Germline V gene lookup returns CDR1 LGHDT and CDR2 YNNKEL (reference sequence). V was cut by 2 bases and J by 1 base, with 14 bases left in between.

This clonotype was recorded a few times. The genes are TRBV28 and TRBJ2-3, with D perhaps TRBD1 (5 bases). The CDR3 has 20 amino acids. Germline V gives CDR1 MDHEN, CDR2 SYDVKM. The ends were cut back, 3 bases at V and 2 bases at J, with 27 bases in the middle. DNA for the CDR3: TGTGCCAGCAGTTTTCCCAGGGAATTTGCGAAGGGCACACACACAGATACGCAGTATTTT. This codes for CASSFPREFAKGTHTDTQYF.

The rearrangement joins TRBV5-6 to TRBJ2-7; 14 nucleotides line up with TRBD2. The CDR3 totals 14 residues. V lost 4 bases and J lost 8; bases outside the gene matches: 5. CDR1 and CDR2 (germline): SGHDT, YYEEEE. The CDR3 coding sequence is TGTGCCAGCAGCCCCGGGACTAGCGGGAGTAAGCAGTACTTC. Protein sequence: CASSPGTSGSKQYF.

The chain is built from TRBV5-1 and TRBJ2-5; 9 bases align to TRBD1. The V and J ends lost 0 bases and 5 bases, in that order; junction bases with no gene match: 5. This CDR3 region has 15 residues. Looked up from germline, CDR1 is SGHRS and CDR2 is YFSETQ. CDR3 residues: CASSLAGQGDETQYF. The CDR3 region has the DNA TGCGCCAGCAGCTTGGCGGGACAGGGTGACGAGACCCAGTACTTC.